The 20 T cell receptor beta chains presented below share a single source sample, sequenced in a study of CD8+CD57+ T cells in acquired aplastic anemia. Investigators profiled TCR beta VDJ and CDR3 from genomic DNA template. Using its own MiXCR run on the reads, TCRdb lists one record per CDR3 protein. The sample includes 160,000 or so distinct CDR3 sequences, around 47% seen only once; the top ten take roughly 3.2%. Patients selected for sequencing had displayed CD8+CD57+ cell expansion by flow cytometry. Sequencing was done on a sample of sorted CD4+, CD8+, or CD8+CD57+ T cells (not recorded which) from PBMCs. These receptors all come from a human donor with aplastic anemia.

The chain joins TRBV4-2 to TRBJ1-3; no clear D gene. The CDR3 is made up of 16 amino acids. V was clipped by 0 bases and J by 2 bases, with 11 bases between them. Germline values: CDR1 LGHNA, CDR2 YNFKEQ. The CDR3 nucleotides read TGTGCCAGCAGCCAAGATGGGCCACGCCCTGGAAACACCATATATTTT. It codes for CASSQDGPRPGNTIYF.

The chain combines TRBV10-3 with TRBJ1-1; no definite D call. Trimming left V 10 bases short and J 3 bases short, with 15 bases between. The V gene's germline CDR1 is ENHRY and CDR2 SYGVKD. The CDR3 spans 13 residues. The CDR3 is CASKEGLDTEAFF. CDR3 coding DNA: TGTGCCAGCAAAGAAGGGTTGGACACTGAAGCTTTCTTT.

This clonotype was seen many times. The gene calls are TRBV7-3 and TRBJ2-1; D might be TRBD2 (6 bases). Germline V CDR1 and CDR2: SGHTA, FQGTGA. The CDR3 covers 13 residues. Trimming cost V 4 bases and J 4 bases, with 8 bases left between them. In DNA form, the CDR3 reads TGTGCCAGCAGCTCGGGAGTTTACAATGAGCAGTTCTTC. It yields the protein CASSSGVYNEQFF.

CDR3 sequence: CASSAEANYGYTF. The DNA for the CDR3 is TGTGCCAGTAGTGCCGAAGCTAACTATGGCTACACCTTC. The rearrangement links TRBV19 to TRBJ1-2; D uncertain. Trimming pared 5 bases from V and 0 bases from J, leaving 7 bases between. This CDR3 has 13 residues. The V gene's germline CDR1 is LNHDA and CDR2 SQIVND (reference sequence).

This clonotype has a count of ten or more. The gene calls are TRBV7-2 and TRBJ2-2; D tentatively fits TRBD1 or TRBD2 (5 bases each). The CDR3 extends over 15 amino acids. V lost 5 bases and J lost 1, with 11 bases in between. Germline CDR1 is SGHTA and CDR2 is FQGNSA. The CDR3 DNA reads as TGTGCCAGCAGCCCTCGGGGCGGGAACACCGGGGAGCTGTTTTTT. Its protein product is CASSPRGGNTGELFF.

V usage is TRBV4-2 and J usage is TRBJ2-3, with 8 bases that match TRBD1. The germline CDR1 and CDR2 sequences are LGHNA and YNFKEQ. The CDR3 runs 15 residues. Losses at the gene ends were 5 bases for V and 2 bases for J; bases not matched to a gene: 6. The CDR3 protein is CASSEAGGHTDTQYF. The CDR3 DNA reads TGTGCCAGCAGCGAAGCAGGGGGCCACACAGATACGCAGTATTTT.

The chain links TRBV10-3 to TRBJ2-3; 7 positions agree with TRBD2. The CDR3 spans 13 residues. Germline assignment: CDR1 ENHRY and CDR2 SYGVKD. V gave up 4 bases and J gave up 4 bases; unmatched junction bases: 2. The CDR3, as DNA: TGTGCCATCAGTGGGCTAGCGGCAGATACGCAGTATTTT. Its translation: CAISGLAADTQYF.

This clonotype occurred a few times. V usage is TRBV5-6 and J usage is TRBJ1-6; 10 bases fit TRBD1. This CDR3 is built from 16 residues. The trim removed 1 base at V and 7 bases at J, leaving 5 bases unmatched. Germline values: CDR1 SGHDT, CDR2 YYEEEE. The DNA for the CDR3 is TGTGCCAGCAGCTTGTCCGGGACAGGGGTCAATTCACCCCTCCACTTT. Translated: CASSLSGTGVNSPLHF.

V and J are TRBV29-1 and TRBJ2-5; D call uncertain. Germline V gene sequence: CDR1 SQVTM, CDR2 ANQGSEA. This CDR3 comprises 12 residues. V gave up 5 bases and J gave up 0 bases, with 7 bases separating them. The DNA for the CDR3 is TGCAGCGTTTCGAATAACCAAGAGACCCAGTACTTC. Amino acid sequence: CSVSNNQETQYF.

The DNA for the CDR3 is TGTGCCAGTAAACCAGGCAACTCTGGAAACACCATATATTTT. Translating it yields CASKPGNSGNTIYF. The gene calls are TRBV19 and TRBJ1-3; D remains unclear. V lost 7 bases and J 0 bases, leaving 10 bases between the germline ends. There are 14 residues in the CDR3. CDR1 and CDR2 from the germline V gene are LNHDA and SQIVND (reference sequence). Supplemented by reference TRBV19 and TRBJ1-3, the full variable domain reads DGGITQSPKYLFRKEGQNVTLSCEQNLNHDAMYWYRQDPGQGLRLIYYSQIVNDFQKGDIAEGYSVSREKKESFPLTVTSAQKNPTAFYLCASKPGNSGNTIYFGEGSWLTVV.

This clonotype appeared many times. This chain connects TRBV9 to TRBJ2-2, with TRBD2 identical over 10 bases. The CDR3 length is 15 residues. The V segment lost 4 bases and the J segment 6 bases; nucleotides outside the gene matches: 6. Per the germline V gene, CDR1 is SGDLS and CDR2 is YYNGEE. The CDR3, as DNA: TGTGCCAGCAGCTCCCTAGCGGGAGTGGCCGGGGAGCTGTTTTTT. This sequence encodes CASSSLAGVAGELFF.

J is TRBJ1-1 and V is TRBV2; no firm D call. This CDR3 is 11 amino acids long. Trimming cost V 7 bases and J 4 bases, with 7 bases left between them. Germline CDR1 SNHLY, CDR2 FYNNEI. The DNA for the CDR3 is TGTGCCAGCAAGGGAAGCACTGAAGCTTTCTTT. Amino acids: CASKGSTEAFF. Full variable domain (missing parts from reference TRBV2 and TRBJ1-1): EPEVTQTPSHQVTQMGQEVILRCVPISNHLYFYWYRQILGQKVEFLVSFYNNEISEKSEIFDDQFSVERPDGSNFTLKIRSTKLEDSAMYFCASKGSTEAFFGQGTRLTVV.

The table lists this clonotype with many counts. The chain couples TRBV11-1 to TRBJ2-7; D is undetermined. The CDR3 extends over 13 amino acids. V dropped 0 bases and J dropped 2 bases, with 5 bases sitting between them. Germline values: CDR1 SGHAT, CDR2 FQDESV (reference sequence). CDR3 bases: TGTGCCAGCAGCTTAGCTGGGGCCTACGAGCAGTACGTC. This translates into CASSLAGAYEQYV.

Regarding this clonotype: This sequence may be a read error, since a much larger clone differs from it by one base. The V call is TRBV12-3 or TRBV12-4, the J call TRBJ1-1; 8 bases line up with TRBD1. V was pared by 5 bases and J by 5 bases, with 1 base of the junction left unmatched. CDR3 length equals 12 residues. CDR3 amino acids: CASSRQGTEAFF. The CDR3 DNA follows: TGTGCCAGCAGTCGACAGGGGACTGAAGCTTTCTTT.

The chain recombines TRBV7-3 with TRBJ2-5; possible D gene TRBD1, 6 bases. The J call is uncertain, as TRBJ2-4 better fits the DNA end. Germline V CDR1 and CDR2: SGHTA, FQGTGA. The CDR3 is 14 amino acids. The CDR3, as DNA: TGTGCCAGCAGCTTAGGGCAGGGGAAAAACATTCAGTACTTC. Its translation: CASSLGQGKNIQYF.

This rearrangement joins TRBV9 to TRBJ2-7; the match to TRBD1 covers 7 bases. Germline CDR1 SGDLS, CDR2 YYNGEE. V lost 4 bases and J lost 0; bases outside the gene matches: 7. This CDR3 has 15 amino acids. The CDR3 sequence is CASSSTGTDSYEQYF. The CDR3 region has the DNA TGTGCCAGCAGCTCTACCGGGACAGACTCCTACGAGCAGTACTTC.

In this sample, this clonotype turned up many times. The V gene is TRBV29-1, the J gene TRBJ2-5, with D perhaps given as TRBD1 or TRBD2 (5 bases each). The CDR3 length is 12 residues. Germline CDR1 reads SQVTM; CDR2 reads ANQGSEA. Trimming took off 6 bases at V and 1 base at J, with 9 bases between the two ends. CDR3 region: CSVRDGQETQYF. The CDR3 nucleotides are TGCAGCGTCCGGGACGGCCAAGAGACCCAGTACTTC.

This chain uses TRBV25-1 with TRBJ2-7; 9 nucleotides match TRBD2. Losses at the gene ends were 5 bases for V and 7 bases for J; bases not matched to a gene: 15. The CDR3 spans 16 residues. Per the germline V gene, CDR1 is MGHDK and CDR2 is SYGVNS. The CDR3 loop reads CASSYSGTSYYNEQYF. In nucleotides, the CDR3 is TGTGCCAGCAGTTACTCAGGGACTAGCTATTACAATGAGCAGTACTTC.

The chain recombines TRBV19 with TRBJ1-5; perhaps TRBD1 as D (5 bases). The ends were cut back, 7 bases at V and 11 bases at J, with 15 bases in the middle. CDR1 is LNHDA, CDR2 SQIVND, per germline (reference sequence). The CDR3 has 12 amino acids. In DNA, the CDR3 is TGTGCCAGTACGGACACCGGTCAAACCCAGCATTTT. Translated: CASTDTGQTQHF.

In its sample, this clonotype was seen many times. V gene TRBV29-1 combines with J gene TRBJ1-1, with 8 nucleotides matching TRBD1. V gave up 4 bases and J gave up 1 base; unmatched junction bases: 5. Per the germline V gene, CDR1 is SQVTM and CDR2 is ANQGSEA. The CDR3 is 14 residues long. CDR3 residues: CSVVPGTGNTEAFF. For the CDR3, the DNA is TGCAGCGTTGTCCCGGGGACAGGGAACACTGAAGCTTTCTTT.